This T cell receptor beta chain was documented in a study of spatial heterogeneity in lung cancer. The overall study: Detected sequences consistently included more beta-chain ones than alpha-chain ones.

General study points: The number of expanded tumor alpha and beta chains correlated with mutation number.

By proportion, this clonotype is medium-sized (0.01 to 0.1%). What it binds is not known. The CDR3 loop spans 15 amino acids. Looked up from germline, CDR1 is SGHTA and CDR2 is FQGNSA. J was trimmed by 5 bases and V by 5 bases; bases with no gene match: 9. TCR cDNA molecules were tagged individually, and each one carried a unique molecular identifier. TCRdb analysed the 5' RACE reads with MiXCR anew, one entry per CDR3 protein. The table records 1,500 or so distinct CDR3 sequences, 10% of them present only once. The time point: sample taken at primary tumor resection. This sample comprised lung tumor tissue, obtained at surgery. This sequence originates from a female donor with early-stage non-small cell lung cancer. The chain links TRBV7-2 to TRBJ2-5; 9 nucleotides align to TRBD2. The CDR3 sequence: CASSKIAGARETQYF. In DNA, the CDR3 is TGTGCCAGCAGCAAGATAGCGGGGGCTCGGGAGACCCAGTACTTC.